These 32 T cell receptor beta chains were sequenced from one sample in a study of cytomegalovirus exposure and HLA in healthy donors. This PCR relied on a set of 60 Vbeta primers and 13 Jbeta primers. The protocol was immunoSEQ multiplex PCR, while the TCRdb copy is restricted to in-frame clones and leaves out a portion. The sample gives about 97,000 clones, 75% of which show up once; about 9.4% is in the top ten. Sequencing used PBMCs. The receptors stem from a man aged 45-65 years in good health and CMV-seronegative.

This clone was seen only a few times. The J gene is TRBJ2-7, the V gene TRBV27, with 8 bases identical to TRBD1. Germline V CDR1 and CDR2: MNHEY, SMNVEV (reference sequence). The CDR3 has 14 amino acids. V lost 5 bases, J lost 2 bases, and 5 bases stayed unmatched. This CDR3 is CASSVGQGPYEQYF. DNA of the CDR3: TGTGCCAGCAGTGTCGGACAGGGCCCCTACGAGCAGTACTTC.

The CDR3 region has the DNA TGTGCCAGCAGCTTAGATCTGGTCGGTAACGAGCAGTACTTC. Amino acid sequence: CASSLDLVGNEQYF. V and J are TRBV11-3 and TRBJ2-7; no definite D call. Trimming cost V 0 bases and J 5 bases, with 11 bases left between them. This CDR3 is 14 amino acids long. CDR1 is SGHNT and CDR2 is YENEEA in the germline V gene.

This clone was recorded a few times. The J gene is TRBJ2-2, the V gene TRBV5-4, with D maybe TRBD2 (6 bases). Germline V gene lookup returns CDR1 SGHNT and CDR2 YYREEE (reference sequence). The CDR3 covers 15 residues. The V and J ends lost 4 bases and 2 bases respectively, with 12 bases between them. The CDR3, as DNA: TGTGCCAGCAGCCCAGGTGGACTAAACACCGGGGAGCTGTTTTTT. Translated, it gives CASSPGGLNTGELFF.

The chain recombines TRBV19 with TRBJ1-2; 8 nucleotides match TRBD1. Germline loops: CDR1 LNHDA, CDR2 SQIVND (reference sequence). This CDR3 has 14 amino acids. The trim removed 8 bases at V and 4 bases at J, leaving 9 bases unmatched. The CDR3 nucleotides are TGTGCCAGTCGAGCGACAGGGGCGGGCTATGGCTACACCTTC. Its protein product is CASRATGAGYGYTF. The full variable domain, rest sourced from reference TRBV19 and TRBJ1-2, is DGGITQSPKYLFRKEGQNVTLSCEQNLNHDAMYWYRQDPGQGLRLIYYSQIVNDFQKGDIAEGYSVSREKKESFPLTVTSAQKNPTAFYLCASRATGAGYGYTFGSGTRLTVV.

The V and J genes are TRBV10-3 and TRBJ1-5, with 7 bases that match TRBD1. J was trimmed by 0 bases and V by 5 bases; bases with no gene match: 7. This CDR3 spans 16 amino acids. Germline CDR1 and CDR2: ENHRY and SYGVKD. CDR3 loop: CAISPGTANSNQPQHF. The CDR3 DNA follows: TGTGCCATCAGTCCTGGGACAGCTAATAGCAATCAGCCCCAGCATTTT.

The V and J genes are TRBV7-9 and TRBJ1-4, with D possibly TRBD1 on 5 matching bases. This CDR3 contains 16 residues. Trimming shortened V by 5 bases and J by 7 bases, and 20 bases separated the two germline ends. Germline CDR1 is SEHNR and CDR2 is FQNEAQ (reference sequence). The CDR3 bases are TGTGCCAGCAGCCCTATACTACCAGGGTCGGGTGAAAAACTGTTTTTT. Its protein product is CASSPILPGSGEKLFF. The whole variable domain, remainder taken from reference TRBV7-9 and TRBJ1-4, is DTGVSQNPRHKITKRGQNVTFRCDPISEHNRLYWYRQTLGQGPEFLTYFQNEAQLEKSRLLSDRFSAERPKGSFSTLEIQRTEQGDSAMYLCASSPILPGSGEKLFFGSGTQLSVL.

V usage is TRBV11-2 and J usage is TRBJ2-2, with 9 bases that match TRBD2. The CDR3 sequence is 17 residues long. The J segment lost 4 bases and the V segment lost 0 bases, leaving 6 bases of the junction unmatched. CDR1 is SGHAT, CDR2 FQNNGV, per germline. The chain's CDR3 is CASSLERLAGRTGELFF. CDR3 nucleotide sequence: TGTGCCAGCAGCTTAGAGAGGCTAGCGGGACGCACCGGGGAGCTGTTTTTT.

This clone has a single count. The CDR3 here is CSVVLRQGAGELFF. CDR3 DNA sequence: TGCAGCGTTGTCCTCAGGCAAGGCGCCGGGGAGCTGTTTTTT. V usage is TRBV29-1 and J usage is TRBJ2-2; D is ambiguous. The V gene's germline CDR1 is SQVTM and CDR2 ANQGSEA. Trimming pared 4 bases from V and 6 bases from J, leaving 15 bases between. The CDR3 is 14 residues long.

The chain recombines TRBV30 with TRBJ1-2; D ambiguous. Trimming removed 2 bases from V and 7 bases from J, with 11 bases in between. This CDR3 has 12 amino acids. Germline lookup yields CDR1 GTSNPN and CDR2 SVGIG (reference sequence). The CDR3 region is CAWSTGGAGYTF. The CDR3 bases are TGTGCCTGGAGTACCGGAGGTGCTGGCTACACCTTC.

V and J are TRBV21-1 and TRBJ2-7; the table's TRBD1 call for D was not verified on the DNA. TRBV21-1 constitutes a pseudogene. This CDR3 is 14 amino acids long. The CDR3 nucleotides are TGTGCCAGCAGTTACCGGGACAGGGCCCACGAGCAGTACTTC. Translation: CASSYRDRAHEQYF.

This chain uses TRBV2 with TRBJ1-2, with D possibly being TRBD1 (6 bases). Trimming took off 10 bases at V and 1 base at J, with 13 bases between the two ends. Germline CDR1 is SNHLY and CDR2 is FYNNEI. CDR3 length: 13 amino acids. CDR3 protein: CATTGQGNYGYTF. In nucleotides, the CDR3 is TGTGCCACCACAGGGCAGGGTAACTATGGCTACACCTTC.

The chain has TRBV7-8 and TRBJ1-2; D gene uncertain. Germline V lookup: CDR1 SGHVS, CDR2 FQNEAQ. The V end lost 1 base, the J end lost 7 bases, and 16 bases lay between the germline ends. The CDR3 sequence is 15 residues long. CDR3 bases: TGTGCCAGCAGCTTAGATTTTCGGGGAGGTCGTGGCTACACCTTC. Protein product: CASSLDFRGGRGYTF.

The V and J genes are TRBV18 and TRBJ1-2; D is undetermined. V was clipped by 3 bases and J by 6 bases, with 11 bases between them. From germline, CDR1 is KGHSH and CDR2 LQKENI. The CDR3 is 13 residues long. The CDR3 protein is CASSPSTGNGYTF. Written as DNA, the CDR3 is TGTGCCAGCTCACCTTCGACCGGGAATGGCTACACCTTC. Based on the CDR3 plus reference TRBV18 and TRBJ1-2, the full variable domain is NAGVMQNPRHLVRRRGQEARLRCSPMKGHSHVYWYRQLPEEGLKFMVYLQKENIIDESGMPKERFSAEFPKEGPSILRIQQVVRGDSAAYFCASSPSTGNGYTFGSGTRLTVV.

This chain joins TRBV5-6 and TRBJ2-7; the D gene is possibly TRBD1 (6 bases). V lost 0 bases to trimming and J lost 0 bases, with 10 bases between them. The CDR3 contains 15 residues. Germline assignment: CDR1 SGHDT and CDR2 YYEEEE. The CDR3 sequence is CASSLGQGNSYEQYF. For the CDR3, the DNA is TGTGCCAGCAGCTTGGGCCAGGGGAACTCCTACGAGCAGTACTTC.

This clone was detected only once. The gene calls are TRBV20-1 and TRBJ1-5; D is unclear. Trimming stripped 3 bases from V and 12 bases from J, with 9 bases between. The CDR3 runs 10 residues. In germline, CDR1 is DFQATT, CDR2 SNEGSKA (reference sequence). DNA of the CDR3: TGCAGTGCTAGTGGGCAGGACCAGCATTTT. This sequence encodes CSASGQDQHF.

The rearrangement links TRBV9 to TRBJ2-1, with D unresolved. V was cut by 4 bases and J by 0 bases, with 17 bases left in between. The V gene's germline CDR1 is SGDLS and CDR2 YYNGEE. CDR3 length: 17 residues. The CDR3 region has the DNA TGTGCCAGCAGCTCCCCCTCGGAGACGAGCTCCTACAATGAGCAGTTCTTC. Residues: CASSSPSETSSYNEQFF.

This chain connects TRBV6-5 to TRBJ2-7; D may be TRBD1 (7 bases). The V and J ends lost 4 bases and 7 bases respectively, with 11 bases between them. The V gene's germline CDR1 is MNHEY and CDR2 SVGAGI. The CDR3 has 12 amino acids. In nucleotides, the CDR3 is TGTGCCAGCAGTTCGACAGGGAGGGAGCAGTACTTC. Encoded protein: CASSSTGREQYF.

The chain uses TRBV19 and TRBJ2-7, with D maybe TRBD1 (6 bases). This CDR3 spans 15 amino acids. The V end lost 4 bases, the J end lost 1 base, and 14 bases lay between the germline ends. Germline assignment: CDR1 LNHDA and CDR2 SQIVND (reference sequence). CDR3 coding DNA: TGTGCCAGTAGTACCATAGGGGACAAATCCTACGAGCAGTACTTC. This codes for CASSTIGDKSYEQYF.

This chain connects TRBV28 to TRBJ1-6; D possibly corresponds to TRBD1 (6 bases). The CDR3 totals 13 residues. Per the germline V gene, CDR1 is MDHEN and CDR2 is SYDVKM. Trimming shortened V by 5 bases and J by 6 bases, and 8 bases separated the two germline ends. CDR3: CASSQDSNSPLHF. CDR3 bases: TGTGCCAGCAGTCAGGACAGTAATTCACCCCTCCACTTT.

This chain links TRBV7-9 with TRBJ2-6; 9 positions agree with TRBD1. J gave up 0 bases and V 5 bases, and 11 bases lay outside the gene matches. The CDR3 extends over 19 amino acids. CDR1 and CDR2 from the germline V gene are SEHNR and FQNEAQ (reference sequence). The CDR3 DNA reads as TGTGCCAGCAGCGCAAACCTGGGACAGGGTACCTCTGGGGCCAACGTCCTGACTTTC. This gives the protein CASSANLGQGTSGANVLTF.

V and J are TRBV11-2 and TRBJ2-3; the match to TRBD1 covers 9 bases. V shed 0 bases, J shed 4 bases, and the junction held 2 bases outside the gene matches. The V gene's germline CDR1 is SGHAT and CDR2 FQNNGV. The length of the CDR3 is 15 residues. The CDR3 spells CASSLDRQGADTQYF. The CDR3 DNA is TGTGCCAGCAGCTTAGATCGACAGGGGGCAGATACGCAGTATTTT.

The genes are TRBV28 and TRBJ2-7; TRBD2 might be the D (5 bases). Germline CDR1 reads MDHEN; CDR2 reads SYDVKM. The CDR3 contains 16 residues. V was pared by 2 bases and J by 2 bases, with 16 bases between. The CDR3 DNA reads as TGTGCCAGCAGTTTAGCGGGTCGGCCCTTCACCTACGAGCAGTACTTC. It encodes CASSLAGRPFTYEQYF. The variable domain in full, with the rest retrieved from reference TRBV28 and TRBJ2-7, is DVKVTQSSRYLVKRTGEKVFLECVQDMDHENMFWYRQDPGLGLRLIYFSYDVKMKEKGDIPEGYSVSREKKERFSLILESASTNQTSMYLCASSLAGRPFTYEQYFGPGTRLTVT.

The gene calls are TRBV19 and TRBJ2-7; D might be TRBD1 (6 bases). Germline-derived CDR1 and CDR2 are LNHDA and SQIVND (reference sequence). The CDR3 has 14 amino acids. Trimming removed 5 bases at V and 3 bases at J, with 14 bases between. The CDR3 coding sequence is TGTGCCAGTAGTGCCCAGGGGATGGGCTACGAGCAGTACTTC. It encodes CASSAQGMGYEQYF.

CDR3 sequence (DNA): TGTGCCAGCAGCCAAACCAGGAATTCACCCCTCCACTTT. Protein sequence: CASSQTRNSPLHF. This rearrangement joins TRBV14 to TRBJ1-6; D unresolved. This CDR3 comprises 13 residues. V lost 2 bases and J 7 bases, leaving 6 bases between the germline ends. Germline values: CDR1 SGHDN, CDR2 FVKESK.

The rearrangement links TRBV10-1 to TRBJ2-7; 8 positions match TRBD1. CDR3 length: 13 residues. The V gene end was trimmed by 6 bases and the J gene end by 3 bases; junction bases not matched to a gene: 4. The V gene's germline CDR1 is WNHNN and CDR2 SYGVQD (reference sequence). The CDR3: CASRPTGGYEQYF. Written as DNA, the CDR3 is TGCGCCAGCAGACCCACAGGGGGCTACGAGCAGTACTTC.

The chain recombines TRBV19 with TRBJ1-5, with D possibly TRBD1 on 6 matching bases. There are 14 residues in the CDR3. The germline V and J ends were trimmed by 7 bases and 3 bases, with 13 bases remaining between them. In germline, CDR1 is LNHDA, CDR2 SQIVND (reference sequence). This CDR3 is CASTTPGVNQPQHF. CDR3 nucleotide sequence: TGTGCCAGTACCACTCCAGGGGTCAATCAGCCCCAGCATTTT.

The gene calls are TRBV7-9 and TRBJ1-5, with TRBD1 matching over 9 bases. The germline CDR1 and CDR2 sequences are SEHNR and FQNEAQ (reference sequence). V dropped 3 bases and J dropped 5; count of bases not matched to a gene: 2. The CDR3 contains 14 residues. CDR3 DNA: TGTGCCAGCAGCTTTACAGGGGGCGATCAGCCCCAGCATTTT. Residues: CASSFTGGDQPQHF. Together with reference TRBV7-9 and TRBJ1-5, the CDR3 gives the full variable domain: DTGVSQNPRHKITKRGQNVTFRCDPISEHNRLYWYRQTLGQGPEFLTYFQNEAQLEKSRLLSDRFSAERPKGSFSTLEIQRTEQGDSAMYLCASSFTGGDQPQHFGDGTRLSIL.

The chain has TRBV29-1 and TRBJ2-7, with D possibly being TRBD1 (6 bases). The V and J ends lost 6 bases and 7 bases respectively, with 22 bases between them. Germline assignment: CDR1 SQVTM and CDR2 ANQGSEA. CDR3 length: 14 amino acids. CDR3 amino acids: CSVEMDSGAREQYF. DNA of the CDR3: TGCAGCGTGGAAATGGACAGTGGGGCACGGGAGCAGTACTTC.

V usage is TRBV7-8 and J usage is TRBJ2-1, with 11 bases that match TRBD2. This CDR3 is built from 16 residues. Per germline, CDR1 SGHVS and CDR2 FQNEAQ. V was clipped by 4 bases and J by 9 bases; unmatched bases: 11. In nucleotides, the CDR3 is TGTGCCAGCAGCTCCAGACTAGCGGGAAGGAGGGGTGAGCAGTTCTTC. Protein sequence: CASSSRLAGRRGEQFF.

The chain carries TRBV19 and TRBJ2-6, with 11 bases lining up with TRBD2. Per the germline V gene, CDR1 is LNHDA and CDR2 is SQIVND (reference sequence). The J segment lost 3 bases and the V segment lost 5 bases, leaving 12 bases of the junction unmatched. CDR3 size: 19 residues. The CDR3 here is CASSQRTSGYLFGANVLTF. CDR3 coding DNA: TGTGCCAGTAGTCAGCGGACTAGCGGGTACCTTTTTGGGGCCAACGTCCTGACTTTC.

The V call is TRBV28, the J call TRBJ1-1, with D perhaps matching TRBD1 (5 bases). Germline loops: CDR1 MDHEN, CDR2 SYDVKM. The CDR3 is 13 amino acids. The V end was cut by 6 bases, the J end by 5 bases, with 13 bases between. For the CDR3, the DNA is TGTGCCAGCAGCCGCCTTCAGGGTACTGAAGCTTTCTTT. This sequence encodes CASSRLQGTEAFF.

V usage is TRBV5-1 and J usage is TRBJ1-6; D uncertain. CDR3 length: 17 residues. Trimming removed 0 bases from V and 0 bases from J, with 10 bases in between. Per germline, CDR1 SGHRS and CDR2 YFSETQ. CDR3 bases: TGCGCCAGCAGCTTGGACAGCAGAAGCTCCTATAATTCACCCCTCCACTTT. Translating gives CASSLDSRSSYNSPLHF.